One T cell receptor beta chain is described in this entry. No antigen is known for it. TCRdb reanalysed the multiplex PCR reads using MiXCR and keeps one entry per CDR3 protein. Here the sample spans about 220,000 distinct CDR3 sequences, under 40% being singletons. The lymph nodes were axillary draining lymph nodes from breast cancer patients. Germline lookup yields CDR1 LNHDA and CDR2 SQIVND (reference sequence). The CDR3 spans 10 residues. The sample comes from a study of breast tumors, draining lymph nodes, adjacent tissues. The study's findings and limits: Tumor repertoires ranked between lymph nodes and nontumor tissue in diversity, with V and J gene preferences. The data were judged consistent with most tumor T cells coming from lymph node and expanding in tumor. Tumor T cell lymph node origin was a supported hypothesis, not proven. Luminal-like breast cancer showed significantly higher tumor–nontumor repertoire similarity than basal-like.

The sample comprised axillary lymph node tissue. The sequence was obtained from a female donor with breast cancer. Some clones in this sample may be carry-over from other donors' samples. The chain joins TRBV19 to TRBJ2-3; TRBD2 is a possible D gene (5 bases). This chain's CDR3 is CWRSTDTQYF. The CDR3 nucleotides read TGTTGGAGGAGCACAGATACGCAGTATTTT. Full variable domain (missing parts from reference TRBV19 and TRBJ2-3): DGGITQSPKYLFRKEGQNVTLSCEQNLNHDAMYWYRQDPGQGLRLIYYSQIVNDFQKGDIAEGYSVSREKKESFPLTVTSAQKNPTAFYLCWRSTDTQYFGPGTRLTVL.